These T cell receptor beta chains were read from a single sample in a study of cytomegalovirus exposure and HLA in healthy donors. Method: immunoSEQ multiplex PCR; TCRdb's copy keeps in-frame clones and lacks some. This sample yields about 94,000 clones, of which roughly 77% are seen a single time; 10% belongs to the top ten. Sequencing input: PBMCs. Source of these receptors: a human donor in good health. Each CDR3 is given with its conserved first and last residue. D genes are given only for firm matches. Only some rows state a clone size, as once, few, many or a class for expanded clones.

>.|TRBJ1-5|.|TRBV28
TGTGCCAGCAGTTTATCCGGGGTTAGCAATCAGCCCCAGCATTTT
CASSLSGVSNQPQHF
>.|TRBJ2-5|.|TRBV11-2
TGTGCCAGCAGCTTAGTCGGTGGCAGGAACCATGAGACCCAGTACTTC
CASSLVGGRNHETQYF
>TRBD1|TRBJ2-7|.|TRBV5-4
TGTGCCAGCAGCTCCCCCGGGACAGGGATCTACGAGCAGTACTTC
CASSSPGTGIYEQYF
>.|TRBJ2-5|.|TRBV18
TGTGCCAGCTCACCACCCGGGAAGACCCAGTACTTC
CASSPPGKTQYF
>TRBD1|TRBJ1-5|.|TRBV11-3
TGCGACAGGGCAAGCTGTAACATTGTGGGGACAGGGGGAGGCAATCAGCCCCAGCATTTT
CDRASCNIVGTGGGNQPQHF
>.|TRBJ2-7|.|TRBV30
TGTGCCTGGTCCAGACAGTCGACCTACGAGCAGTACTTC
CAWSRQSTYEQYF
>.|TRBJ2-1|.|TRBV28
TGTGCCAGCAGTTCATTTTTATTATCCCCCACTAATGAGCAGTTCTTC
CASSSFLLSPTNEQFF
>TRBD2|TRBJ2-7|.|TRBV9
TGTGCCAGCAGCCCGGTTGGGAGGGCGGGGGGTCCCAACGAGCAGTACTTC
CASSPVGRAGGPNEQYF
>.|TRBJ2-1|.|TRBV6-6
TGTGCCAGCACCTTACTCGAGAGACTATTCTACAATGAGCAGTTCTTC
CASTLLERLFYNEQFF
>TRBD2|TRBJ2-3|.|TRBV4-3
TGCGCCAGCAGCCAAGGGGGAGGGAGCCGCAGGTCAGATACGCAGTATTTT
CASSQGGGSRRSDTQYF
>TRBD1|TRBJ1-2|.|TRBV6-6
TGTGCCAGCAGTTACCACCCCGGACAGGGTAACTATGGCTACACCTTC
CASSYHPGQGNYGYTF
>.|TRBJ1-2|.|TRBV7-2
TGTGCCAGCAGCTTAGAGTACAGGGTAGGGAGCTACACCTTC
CASSLEYRVGSYTF
>TRBD2|TRBJ2-1|.|TRBV28
TGTGCCAGCAGTTCATCCTCCGGGCTAGCGGGGCGCACTAAGATCAATGAGCAGTTCTTC
CASSSSSGLAGRTKINEQFF
>.|TRBJ1-3|.|TRBV6-5
TGTGCCAGCAGTTACCGGTCGGTCTCTGGAAACACCATATATTTT
CASSYRSVSGNTIYF
>TRBD2|TRBJ2-2|.|TRBV28
TGTGCCACGACGAGCGGGATAAACACCGGGGAGCTGTTTTTT
CATTSGINTGELFF
>.|TRBJ1-1|.|TRBV11-2
TGTGCCAGCAGTCTGACCCACTTCCCGGGGACTGAAGCTTTCTTT
CASSLTHFPGTEAFF
>.|TRBJ1-1|.|TRBV5-6
TGTGCCAGCAGCTTGAAGCCGAACACTGAAGCTTTCTTT
CASSLKPNTEAFF
>.|TRBJ1-1|.|TRBV4-3
TGCGCCAGCAGCCAAGATGATTTTAGATCTCAAGCTTTCTTT
CASSQDDFRSQAFF
>.|TRBJ1-4|few|TRBV7-8
TGTGCCAGCAGCTTTCGGGACACTGGTCGGCAACTGTTTTTT
CASSFRDTGRQLFF
>.|TRBJ2-5|.|TRBV18
TGTGCCAGCTCACCGGAGGTGGGAACCCAAGAGACCCAGTACTTC
CASSPEVGTQETQYF
>.|TRBJ1-4|.|TRBV7-2
TGTGCCAGCAGCTCGTCAACTAATGAAAAACTGTTTTTT
CASSSSTNEKLFF
>.|TRBJ1-1|.|TRBV28
TGTGCCAGCAGTGCGATGAACACTGAAGCTTTCTTT
CASSAMNTEAFF
>.|TRBJ1-4|.|TRBV18
TGTGCCAGCTCACCATTTGGGGGCGGAACTAATGAAAAACTGTTTTTT
CASSPFGGGTNEKLFF
>TRBD1|TRBJ2-4|.|TRBV7-3
TGTGCCAGCAGCTGGACAGGGTCGGACATTCAGTACTTC
CASSWTGSDIQYF
>.|TRBJ2-2|.|TRBV7-6
TGTGCCAGCAGCTTAGCGGGGGGTACGACTCGCACCGGGGAGCTGTTTTTT
CASSLAGGTTRTGELFF
>TRBD1|TRBJ1-2|.|TRBV11-2
TGTGCCAGCCCCGGGACAGGGGGTGGCTACACCTTC
CASPGTGGGYTF